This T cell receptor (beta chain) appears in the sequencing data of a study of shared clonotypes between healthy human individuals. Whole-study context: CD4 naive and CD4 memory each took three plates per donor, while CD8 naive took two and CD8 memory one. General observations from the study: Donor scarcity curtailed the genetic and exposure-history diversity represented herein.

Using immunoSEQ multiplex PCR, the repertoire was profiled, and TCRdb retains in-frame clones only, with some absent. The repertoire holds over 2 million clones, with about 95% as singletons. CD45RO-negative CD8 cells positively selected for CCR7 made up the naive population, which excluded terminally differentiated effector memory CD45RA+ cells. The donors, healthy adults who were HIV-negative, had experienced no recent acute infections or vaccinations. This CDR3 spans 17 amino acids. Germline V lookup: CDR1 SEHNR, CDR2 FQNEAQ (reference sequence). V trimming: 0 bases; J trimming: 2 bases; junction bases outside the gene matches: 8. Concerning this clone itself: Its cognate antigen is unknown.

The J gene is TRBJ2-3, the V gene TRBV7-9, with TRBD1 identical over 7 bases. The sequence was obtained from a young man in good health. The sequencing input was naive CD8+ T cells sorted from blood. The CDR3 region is CASSLALGTDSTDTQYF. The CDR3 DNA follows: TGTGCCAGCAGCTTAGCGCTAGGGACAGACTCCACAGATACGCAGTATTTT.